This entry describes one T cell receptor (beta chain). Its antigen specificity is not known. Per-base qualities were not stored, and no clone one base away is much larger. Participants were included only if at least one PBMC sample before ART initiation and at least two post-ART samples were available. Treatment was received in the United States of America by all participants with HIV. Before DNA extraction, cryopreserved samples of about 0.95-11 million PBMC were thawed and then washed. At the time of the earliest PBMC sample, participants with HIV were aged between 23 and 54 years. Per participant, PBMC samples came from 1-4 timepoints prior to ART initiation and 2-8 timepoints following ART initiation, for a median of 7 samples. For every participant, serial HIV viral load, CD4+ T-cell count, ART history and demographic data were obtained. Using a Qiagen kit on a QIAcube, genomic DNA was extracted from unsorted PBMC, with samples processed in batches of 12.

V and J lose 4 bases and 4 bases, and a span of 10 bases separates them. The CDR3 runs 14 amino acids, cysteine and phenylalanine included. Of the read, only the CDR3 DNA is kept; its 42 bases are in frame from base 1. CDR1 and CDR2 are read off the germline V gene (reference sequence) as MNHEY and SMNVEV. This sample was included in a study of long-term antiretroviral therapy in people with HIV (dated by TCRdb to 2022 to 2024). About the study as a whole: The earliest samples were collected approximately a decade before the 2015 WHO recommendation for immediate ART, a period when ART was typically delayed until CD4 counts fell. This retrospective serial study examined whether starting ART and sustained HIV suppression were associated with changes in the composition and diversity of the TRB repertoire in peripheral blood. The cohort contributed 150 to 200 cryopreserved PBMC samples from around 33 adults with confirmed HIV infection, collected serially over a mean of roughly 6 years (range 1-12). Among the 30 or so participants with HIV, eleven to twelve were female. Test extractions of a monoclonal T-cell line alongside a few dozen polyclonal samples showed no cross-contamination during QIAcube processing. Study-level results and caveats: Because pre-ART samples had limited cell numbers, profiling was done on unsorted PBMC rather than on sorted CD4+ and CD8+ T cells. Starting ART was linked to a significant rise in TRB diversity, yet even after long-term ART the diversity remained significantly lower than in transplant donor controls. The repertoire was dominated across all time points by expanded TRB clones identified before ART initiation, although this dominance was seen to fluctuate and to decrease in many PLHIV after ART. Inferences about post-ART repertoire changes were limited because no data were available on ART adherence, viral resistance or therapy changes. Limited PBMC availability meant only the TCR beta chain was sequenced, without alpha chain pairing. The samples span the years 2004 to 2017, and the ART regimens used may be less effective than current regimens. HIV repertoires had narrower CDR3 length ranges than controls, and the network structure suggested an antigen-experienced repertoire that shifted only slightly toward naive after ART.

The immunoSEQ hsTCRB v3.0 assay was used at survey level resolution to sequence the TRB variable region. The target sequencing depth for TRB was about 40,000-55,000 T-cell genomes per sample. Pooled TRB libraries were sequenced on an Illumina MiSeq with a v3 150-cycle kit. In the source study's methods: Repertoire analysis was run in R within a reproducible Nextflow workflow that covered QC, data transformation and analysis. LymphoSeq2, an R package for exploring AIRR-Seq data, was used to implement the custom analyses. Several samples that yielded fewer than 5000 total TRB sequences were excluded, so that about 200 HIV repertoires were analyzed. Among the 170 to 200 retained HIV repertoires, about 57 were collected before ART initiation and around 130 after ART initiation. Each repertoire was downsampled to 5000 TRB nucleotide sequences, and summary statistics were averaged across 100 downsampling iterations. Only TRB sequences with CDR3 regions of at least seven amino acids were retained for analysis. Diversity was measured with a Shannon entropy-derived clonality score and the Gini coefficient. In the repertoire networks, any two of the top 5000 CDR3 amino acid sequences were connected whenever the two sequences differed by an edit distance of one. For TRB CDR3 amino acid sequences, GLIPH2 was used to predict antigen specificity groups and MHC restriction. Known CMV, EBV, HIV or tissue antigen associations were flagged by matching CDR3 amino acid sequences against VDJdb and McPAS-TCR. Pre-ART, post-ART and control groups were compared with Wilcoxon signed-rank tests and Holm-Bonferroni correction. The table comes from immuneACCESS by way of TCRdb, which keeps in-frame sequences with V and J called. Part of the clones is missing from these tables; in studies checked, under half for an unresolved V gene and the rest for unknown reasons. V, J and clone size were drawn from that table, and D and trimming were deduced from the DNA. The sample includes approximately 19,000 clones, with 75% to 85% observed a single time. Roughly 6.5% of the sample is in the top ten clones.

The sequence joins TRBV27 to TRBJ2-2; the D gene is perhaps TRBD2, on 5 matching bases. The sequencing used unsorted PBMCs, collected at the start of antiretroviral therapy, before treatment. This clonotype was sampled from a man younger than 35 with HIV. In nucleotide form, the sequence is TGTGCCAGCAGTTCAGGACTTCGCACCGGGGAGCTGTTTTTT. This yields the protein CASSSGLRTGELFF.